This TCR beta chain derives from a study of Ad26.COV2.S vaccination and SARS-CoV-2 variants. V was pared by 4 bases and J by 1 base, with 6 bases of the junction left unmatched. This CDR3 has 15 amino acids. Of note for this clone: What it binds is not known.

Sequenced by immunoSEQ multiplex PCR; TCRdb stores in-frame clones only, minus some. The sample comprises about 140,000 clones, 86% of which are singletons, and more than 4.5% rests with the top ten. Overall study findings and caveats: Vaccinees and placebo recipients showed similar non-spike TCR breadth. Spike-specific responses of CD8+ and CD4+ T cells were reported to display substantial breadth after vaccination. The TCR breadth and depth analyses may have understated or missed part of the total T cell responses.

Here the sequenced sample was peripheral blood, taken after recovery from COVID-19. The clonotype originates from a human donor who had recovered from COVID-19. The chain joins TRBV5-7 to TRBJ1-1; TRBD1 aligns across 8 bases. TRBV5-7 is flagged as an ORF with uncertain function. The CDR3 DNA is TGTGCCAGCAGCCCCCCCGACAGGGGGAACACTGAAGCTTTCTTT. Residues: CASSPPDRGNTEAFF.